The T cell receptor (beta chain) described here comes from a study of blood T cell repertoires in COVID-19. Overall study context: The samples span acute and convalescent COVID-19 from the United States, Italy and Spain. T cells, B-cell-depleted T cells, or PBMCs provided the cDNA or gDNA that served as material.

Per the original data handling: Nucleated cell number was recorded as an estimate derived from reference gene primer amplification. The method was immunoSEQ multiplex PCR; TCRdb's version includes in-frame clones alone and lacks a portion of them. The D gene and trimming were derived from the DNA, and the V and J assignments and clone size from that table. The sample shows hundreds of thousands of clones, approximately 80% of them seen only once. CDR3 size: 14 residues. Per the germline V gene, CDR1 is MNHEY and CDR2 is SVGAGI. The V and J ends lost 4 bases and 4 bases respectively, with 14 bases between them. Cohort placement rested on clinical history that participants reported themselves.

The source of this sequence is a man aged 25-45 years with acute COVID-19. This chain joins TRBV6-5 and TRBJ2-7; D is possibly TRBD1 (5 bases). The specimen sequenced was PBMCs or T cells enriched from blood (not recorded which). CDR3 loop: CASSSQGRSYEQYF. CDR3 bases: TGTGCCAGCAGTTCGCAGGGCCGGTCTTACGAGCAGTACTTC.